The rows below give T cell receptor beta chains drawn from one sample of a study of T cell changes during pregnancy in multiple sclerosis. The data were produced by immunoSEQ multiplex PCR, yet TCRdb's version contains in-frame clones alone and is incomplete. This table has fewer than 35,000 clones, 91% appearing once. Here the sequenced sample was CD4+ T cells from peripheral blood mononuclear cells, taken in the third trimester of pregnancy. These receptors all stem from a female donor in good health, enrolled as a control in a pregnancy study. Each CDR3 is given with its conserved first and last residue. A D gene is named only where the DNA matches it firmly. The listing skips clone size in some rows; elsewhere it reads once, few, many or a size class.

clone_size | j_call | d_call | v_call | cdr3_nt | cdr3_aa
- | TRBJ2-3 | TRBD2 | TRBV27 | TGTGCCAGCAGTTCCCAGACTAGCGGGATGTCAGATACGCAGTATTTT | CASSSQTSGMSDTQYF
- | TRBJ1-2 | - | TRBV10-3 | TGTGCCATCAGTGAGTCGAGCTCCCCTAACTATGGCTACACCTTC | CAISESSSPNYGYTF
once | TRBJ1-6 | - | TRBV9 | TGTGCCAGCAGCACCGGGGAGATTTCACCCCTCCACTTT | CASSTGEISPLHF
- | TRBJ2-3 | TRBD2 | TRBV5-1 | TGCGCCAGCAGCCCGGGACTAGCGGGGGCCACCAGCACAGATACGCAGTATTTT | CASSPGLAGATSTDTQYF
- | TRBJ2-1 | - | TRBV29-1 | TGCAGCGTTGAAACGGGCAGGGGGGCCCATGAGCAGTTCTTC | CSVETGRGAHEQFF
once | TRBJ2-1 | TRBD2 | TRBV4-1 | TGCGCCAGCAGCCTGAGCGGGGGATTCTACAATGAGCAGTTCTTC | CASSLSGGFYNEQFF
once | TRBJ2-7 | TRBD1 | TRBV27 | TGTGCCAGCAGTTTGGCGGGGGACAGGGGACTTCGCGAGCAGTACTTC | CASSLAGDRGLREQYF
- | TRBJ2-7 | TRBD1 | TRBV7-3 | TGTGCCAGCAGCTCCCGATTTCCACAGGGGAGCTCCTACGAGCAGTACTTC | CASSSRFPQGSSYEQYF
- | TRBJ1-2 | - | TRBV2 | TGTGCCAGCAAAGGATTTGTTATTGGCAGGGGAAAGGATGGCTACACCTTC | CASKGFVIGRGKDGYTF
- | TRBJ2-7 | - | TRBV28 | TGTGCCAGCAGTCGGGGATACTACGAGCAGTACTTC | CASSRGYYEQYF
- | TRBJ1-6 | TRBD1 | TRBV11-2 | TGTGCCAGCAGCTTGGGACAGGCATCACCCCTCCACTTT | CASSLGQASPLHF
- | TRBJ2-1 | TRBD2 | TRBV5-8 | TGTGCCAGCAGCTTCCTAGCGGGAGGTGCAGGCGATGAGCAGTTCTTC | CASSFLAGGAGDEQFF
- | TRBJ2-1 | - | TRBV12-2 | TGTGCAAGTCGCTTAGCGAGTGGCGGAAATAAAAATGAGCAGTTCTTC | CASRLASGGNKNEQFF
- | TRBJ2-7 | TRBD1 | TRBV25-1 | TGTGCCAGCAGGGACAGGGCCGAGCAGTACTTC | CASRDRAEQYF
once | TRBJ2-3 | TRBD1 | TRBV13 | TGTGCCAGCAATCCGACCGAGGGGGCGCGTGTGCAGTATTTT | CASNPTEGARVQYF
- | TRBJ2-7 | - | TRBV4-1 | TGCGCCAGCAGCCAAGCTGTTCGGATACAGTACTTC | CASSQAVRIQYF
- | TRBJ2-2 | - | TRBV12-5 | TGTGCTAGTGGTCCCTACCGACAGTCCACCGGGGAGCTGTTTTTT | CASGPYRQSTGELFF
- | TRBJ1-1 | - | TRBV25-1 | TGTGCCAGCAGTGGGTACACCGGGGGGACTGAAGCTTTCTTT | CASSGYTGGTEAFF
once | TRBJ1-5 | TRBD1 | TRBV15 | TGTGCCACCAGCAGAGGGAGGACAGGGAGTGGGAAAAATCAGCCCCAGCATTTT | CATSRGRTGSGKNQPQHF
- | TRBJ2-7 | TRBD2 | TRBV6-5 | TGTGCCAGCAGTTACGAATCACTAGCGGGGCCCTACGAGCAGTACTTC | CASSYESLAGPYEQYF
- | TRBJ2-3 | - | TRBV5-4 | TGTGCCAGCAGCTTGCGAACTTACACAGGGACAGATACGCAGTATTTT | CASSLRTYTGTDTQYF
- | TRBJ1-6 | TRBD1 | TRBV27 | TGTGCCAGCAGCCTAAGTGGACAGGGAGATTCACCCCTCCACTTT | CASSLSGQGDSPLHF
- | TRBJ1-4 | - | TRBV5-6 | TGTGCCAGCAGCTCCCGTGTTAATGAAAAACTGTTTTTT | CASSSRVNEKLFF
- | TRBJ2-5 | TRBD2 | TRBV18 | TGTGCCAGCTCAATCGCGGGGGGACAAGAGACCCAGTACTTC | CASSIAGGQETQYF
- | TRBJ2-7 | TRBD1 | TRBV10-3 | TGTGCCATCAGCTATTCGGACAGGGACGAGCAGTACTTC | CAISYSDRDEQYF
once | TRBJ2-5 | - | TRBV6-5 | TGTGCCAGCAGTCCAGGACAGTACAAAGAGACCCAGTACTTC | CASSPGQYKETQYF
- | TRBJ2-7 | TRBD1 | TRBV6-5 | TGTGCCAGCAGTTACTGGGGACAGGGTCACTACGAGCAGTACTTC | CASSYWGQGHYEQYF
few | TRBJ1-1 | - | TRBV6-1 | TGTGCCAGCAGGTCGGACAGTGGGAACACTGAAGCTTTCTTT | CASRSDSGNTEAFF
- | TRBJ2-2 | - | TRBV27 | TGTGCCAGCAGAATACAGGGTTACACCGGGGAGCTGTTTTTT | CASRIQGYTGELFF
- | TRBJ1-2 | - | TRBV27 | TGTGCCAGCAGTTTATCGTACAGGGACTATGGCTACACCTTC | CASSLSYRDYGYTF
- | TRBJ2-7 | TRBD2 | TRBV27 | TGTGCCAGCAGACAACTAGCGGGAGAACTTTACGAGCAGTACTTC | CASRQLAGELYEQYF
- | TRBJ1-1 | - | TRBV6-6 | TGTGCCAGCAGTTTCCGGGACAAGGAAGCTTTCTTT | CASSFRDKEAFF
- | TRBJ2-3 | - | TRBV5-4 | TGTGCCAGCAGCTTGTCGCACGGTAACTCAGATACGCAGTATTTT | CASSLSHGNSDTQYF
- | TRBJ2-3 | TRBD2 | TRBV2 | TGTGCCAGCAGTGATGCTAGCGGGGCCTATACGCAGTATTTT | CASSDASGAYTQYF
- | TRBJ2-3 | TRBD1 | TRBV4-1 | TGCGCCAGCAGCCAAGAAGGGGGCGCCTTATTTGATACGCAGTATTTT | CASSQEGGALFDTQYF
- | TRBJ1-3 | - | TRBV18 | TGTGCCAGCTCACCCGCCGGACGGGGTGGAAACACCATATATTTT | CASSPAGRGGNTIYF
- | TRBJ2-2 | - | TRBV5-4 | TGTGCCAGCAGCTTTTCCCTTACTAGCTACACCGGGGAGCTGTTTTTT | CASSFSLTSYTGELFF
- | TRBJ2-4 | - | TRBV27 | TGTGCCAGCAGTTTGAACCTTTACGGCAAAAACATTCAGTACTTC | CASSLNLYGKNIQYF
- | TRBJ2-1 | TRBD2 | TRBV19 | TGTGCCAGTAGTACCCCGACTAGCGGGGAGCAGTTCTTC | CASSTPTSGEQFF
- | TRBJ1-5 | - | TRBV19 | TGTGCCAGCTCCGGGGGTATCAGTCAGCCCCAGCATTTT | CASSGGISQPQHF
- | TRBJ2-7 | TRBD2 | TRBV5-1 | TGCGCCAGCGGTCCAACAGCGGGAGGGGAGCAGTACTTC | CASGPTAGGEQYF
- | TRBJ2-5 | TRBD1 | TRBV27 | TGTGCCAGCAGTTCCCTCGACAGGGTCCAAGAGACCCAGTACTTC | CASSSLDRVQETQYF
- | TRBJ1-2 | TRBD1 | TRBV28 | TGTGCCAGCAGTTTCAGGACAGGCCTGGGCTACACCTTC | CASSFRTGLGYTF
- | TRBJ1-2 | - | TRBV7-2 | TGTGCCAGCAGCTTAGGCGACAGGCGTAGCTATGGCTACACCTTC | CASSLGDRRSYGYTF
- | TRBJ2-6 | - | TRBV13 | TGTGCCAGCAGCAAACCGGGACTGGAGGGTTATGGGGCCAACGTCCTGACTTTC | CASSKPGLEGYGANVLTF
- | TRBJ2-1 | TRBD2 | TRBV2 | TGTGCCAGCAGTGATGGGACTAGCGGCTACAATGAGCAGTTCTTC | CASSDGTSGYNEQFF
- | TRBJ1-1 | TRBD1 | TRBV7-2 | TGTGCCAGCAGCCAGGAGGGACAGGGGATCTTCTTT | CASSQEGQGIFF
- | TRBJ2-5 | - | TRBV28 | TGTGCCAGCAGTTCCCCCGGGGATATAGAGACCCAGTACTTC | CASSSPGDIETQYF
- | TRBJ2-7 | TRBD2 | TRBV2 | TGTGCCAGCAGTCTAGGACTAGCGGGAACTTACCCCTACGAGCAGTACTTC | CASSLGLAGTYPYEQYF
- | TRBJ1-1 | - | TRBV28 | TGTGCCAGCAGTTTGATTCAGGATGAAGCTTTCTTT | CASSLIQDEAFF
- | TRBJ1-1 | - | TRBV7-9 | TGTGCCAGCAGCTTCCTAACAGGGACCACTGAAGCTTTCTTT | CASSFLTGTTEAFF
- | TRBJ1-4 | TRBD1 | TRBV4-2 | TGTGCCAGCAGTCAGACAGGGGCAACTAATGAAAAACTGTTTTTT | CASSQTGATNEKLFF
- | TRBJ1-3 | - | TRBV19 | TGTGCCAGTAGTATCGCCCGGACCATATATTTT | CASSIARTIYF
- | TRBJ2-1 | TRBD2 | TRBV7-9 | TGTGCCAGCAGCCAGAGCGGGAGGTCGCACAATGAGCAGTTCTTC | CASSQSGRSHNEQFF